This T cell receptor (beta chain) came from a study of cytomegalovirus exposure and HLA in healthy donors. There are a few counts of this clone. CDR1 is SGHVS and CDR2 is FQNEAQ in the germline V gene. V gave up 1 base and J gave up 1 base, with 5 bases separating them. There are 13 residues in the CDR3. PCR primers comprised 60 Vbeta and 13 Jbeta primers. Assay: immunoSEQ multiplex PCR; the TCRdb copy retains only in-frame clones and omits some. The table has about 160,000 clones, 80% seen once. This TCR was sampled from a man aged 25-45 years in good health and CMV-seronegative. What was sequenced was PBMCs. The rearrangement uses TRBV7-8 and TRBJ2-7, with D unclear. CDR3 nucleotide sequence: TGTGCCAGCAGCTTAGTACGGTCCTACGAGCAGTACTTC. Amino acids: CASSLVRSYEQYF.